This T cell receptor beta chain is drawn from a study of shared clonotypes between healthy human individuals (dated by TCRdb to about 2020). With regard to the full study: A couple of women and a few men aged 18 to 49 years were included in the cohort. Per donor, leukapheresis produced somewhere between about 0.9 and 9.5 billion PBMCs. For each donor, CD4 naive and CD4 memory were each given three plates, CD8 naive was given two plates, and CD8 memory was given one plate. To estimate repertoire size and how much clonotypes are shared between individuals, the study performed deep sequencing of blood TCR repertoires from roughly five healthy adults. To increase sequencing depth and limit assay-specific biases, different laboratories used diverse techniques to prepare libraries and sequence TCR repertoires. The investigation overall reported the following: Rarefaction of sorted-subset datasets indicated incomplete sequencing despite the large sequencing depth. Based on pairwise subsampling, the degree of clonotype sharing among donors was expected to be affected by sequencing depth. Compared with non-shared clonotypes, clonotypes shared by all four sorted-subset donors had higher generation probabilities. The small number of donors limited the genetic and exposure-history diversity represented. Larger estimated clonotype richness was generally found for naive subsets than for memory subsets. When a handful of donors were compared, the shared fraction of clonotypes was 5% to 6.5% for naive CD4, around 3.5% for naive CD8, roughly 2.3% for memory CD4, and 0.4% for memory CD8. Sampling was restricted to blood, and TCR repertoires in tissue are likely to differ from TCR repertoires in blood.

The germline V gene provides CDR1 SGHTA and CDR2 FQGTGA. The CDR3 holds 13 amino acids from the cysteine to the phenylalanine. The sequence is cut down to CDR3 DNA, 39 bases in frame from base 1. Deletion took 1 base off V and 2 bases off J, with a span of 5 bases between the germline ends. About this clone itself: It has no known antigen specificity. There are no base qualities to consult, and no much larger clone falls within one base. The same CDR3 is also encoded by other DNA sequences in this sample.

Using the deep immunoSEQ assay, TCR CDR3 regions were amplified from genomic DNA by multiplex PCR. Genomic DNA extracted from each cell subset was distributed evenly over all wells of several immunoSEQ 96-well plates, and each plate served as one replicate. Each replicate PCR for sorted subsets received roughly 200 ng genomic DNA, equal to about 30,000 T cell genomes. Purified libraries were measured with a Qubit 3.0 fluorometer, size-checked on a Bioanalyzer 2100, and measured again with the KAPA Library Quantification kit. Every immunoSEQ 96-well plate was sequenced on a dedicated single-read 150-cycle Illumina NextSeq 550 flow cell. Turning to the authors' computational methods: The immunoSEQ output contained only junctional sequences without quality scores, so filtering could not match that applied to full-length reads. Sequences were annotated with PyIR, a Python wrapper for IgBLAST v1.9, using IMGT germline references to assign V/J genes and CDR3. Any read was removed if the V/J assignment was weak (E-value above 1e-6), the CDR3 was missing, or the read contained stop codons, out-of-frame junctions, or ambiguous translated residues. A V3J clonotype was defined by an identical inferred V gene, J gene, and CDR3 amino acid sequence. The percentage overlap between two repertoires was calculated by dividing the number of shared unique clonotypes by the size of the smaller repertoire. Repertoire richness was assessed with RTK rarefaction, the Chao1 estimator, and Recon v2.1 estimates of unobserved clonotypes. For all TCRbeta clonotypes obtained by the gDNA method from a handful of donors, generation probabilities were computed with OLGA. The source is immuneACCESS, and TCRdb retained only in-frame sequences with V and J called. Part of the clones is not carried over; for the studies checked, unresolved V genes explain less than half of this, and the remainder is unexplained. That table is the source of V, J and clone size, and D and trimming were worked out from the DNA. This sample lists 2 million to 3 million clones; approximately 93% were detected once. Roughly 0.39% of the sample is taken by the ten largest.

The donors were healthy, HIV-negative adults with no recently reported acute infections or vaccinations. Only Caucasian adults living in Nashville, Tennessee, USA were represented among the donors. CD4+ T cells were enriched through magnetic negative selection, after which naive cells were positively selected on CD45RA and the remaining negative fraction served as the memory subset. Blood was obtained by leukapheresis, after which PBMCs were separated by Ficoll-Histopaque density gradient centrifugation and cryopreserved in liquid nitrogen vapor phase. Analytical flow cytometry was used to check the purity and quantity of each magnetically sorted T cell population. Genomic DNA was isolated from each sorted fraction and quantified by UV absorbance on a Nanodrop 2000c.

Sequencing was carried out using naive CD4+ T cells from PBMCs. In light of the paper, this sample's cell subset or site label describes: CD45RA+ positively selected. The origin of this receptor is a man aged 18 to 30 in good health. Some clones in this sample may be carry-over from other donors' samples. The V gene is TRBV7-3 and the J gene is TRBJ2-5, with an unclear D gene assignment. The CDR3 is CASSLRAQETQYF. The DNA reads TGTGCCAGCAGCTTAAGGGCACAAGAGACCCAGTACTTC.